The present T cell receptor (beta chain) was sequenced within a study of cytomegalovirus exposure and HLA in healthy donors. Study background: Membership in the Caucasian-associated ancestry cluster was found for about four fifths of fewer than 450 genotyped donors.

From germline, CDR1 is GTSNPN and CDR2 SVGIG (reference sequence). With 7 bases removed from V and 5 bases from J, the gap between germline ends came to 12 bases. This CDR3 is built from 11 residues. Whether this donor was CMV seropositive was not recorded. It was with 60 Vbeta and 13 Jbeta primers that the PCR ran. The assay was immunoSEQ multiplex PCR, and TCRdb's table has in-frame clones only and misses some. The profile shows 250,000 or so clones, approximately 81% of them singletons. The clonotype originates from a human donor in good health. The sequencing input was PBMCs. The gene calls are TRBV30 and TRBJ2-7, with D hard to call. The CDR3 here is CALDSGHEQYF. CDR3 nucleotide sequence: TGTGCCTTAGATAGTGGTCACGAGCAGTACTTC.